The sequence of this T cell receptor (beta chain) was determined in a study of Graves' ophthalmopathy and Graves' hyperthyroidism. Study results and limitations: Most expanded thyroid clonotypes above 0.001 frequency also appeared in blood.

On this clonotype: What it binds is not known.

Active ophthalmopathy (CAS at least 3, NOSPECS at least 4), lasting under 3 months. In this cohort, patients with other autoimmune diseases, uncontrolled infections, pregnancy or lactation were excluded. PBMCs were obtained from 10 ml of fresh peripheral blood. Amplified material comprised TCR beta CDR3 regions derived from RNA transcripts. First-round RT-PCR with HTBI primers preceded a second-round multiplex PCR. TCRdb analysed the multiplex PCR reads with MiXCR anew, one entry per CDR3 protein. Among 360,000 or so distinct CDR3 sequences listed, about 17% were seen once. Trimming shortened V by 5 bases and J by 4 bases, and 12 bases separated the two germline ends. This CDR3 is built from 13 residues.

The sequence derives from a woman aged 18 to 35 with Graves' ophthalmopathy. V is TRBV12-3 or TRBV12-4 and J is TRBJ2-7, with D possibly matching TRBD2 (5 bases). Sequencing input: peripheral blood. The CDR3 DNA follows: TGTGCCAGCAGTCCCTCTGGGGAGTACGAGCAGTACTTC. Amino acid sequence: CASSPSGEYEQYF.